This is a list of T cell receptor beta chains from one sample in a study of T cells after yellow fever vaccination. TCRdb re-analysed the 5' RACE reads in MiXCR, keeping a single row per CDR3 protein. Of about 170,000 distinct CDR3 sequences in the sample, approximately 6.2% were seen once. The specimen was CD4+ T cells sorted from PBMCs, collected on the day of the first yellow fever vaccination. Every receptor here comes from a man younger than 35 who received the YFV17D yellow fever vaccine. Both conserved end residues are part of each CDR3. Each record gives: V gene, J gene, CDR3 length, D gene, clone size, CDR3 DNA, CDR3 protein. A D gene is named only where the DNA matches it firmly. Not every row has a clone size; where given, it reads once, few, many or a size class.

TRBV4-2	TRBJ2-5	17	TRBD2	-	TGTGCCAGCAGCCAACAAGGGTCGCGGGGGGGCCATGAGACCCAGTACTTC	CASSQQGSRGGHETQYF
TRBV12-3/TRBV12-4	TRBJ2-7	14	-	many	TGTGCCAGCAGTTTATTCAGCAGCTCCTACGAGCAGTACTTC	CASSLFSSSYEQYF
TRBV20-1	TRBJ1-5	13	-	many	TGCAGTGCTTCACAGGGTCCGGGCCAGCCCCAGCATTTT	CSASQGPGQPQHF
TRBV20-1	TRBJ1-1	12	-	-	TGCAGTGCTAGGCACACAGGGACTGAAGCTTTCTTT	CSARHTGTEAFF
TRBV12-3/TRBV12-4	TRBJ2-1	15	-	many	TGTGCCAGCAGTTTTCGGGGTGCAAGGATAGATGAGCAGTTCTTC	CASSFRGARIDEQFF
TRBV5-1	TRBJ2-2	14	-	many	TGCGCCAGCAGCTTACGGCAGGTACCCGGGGAGCTGTTTTTT	CASSLRQVPGELFF
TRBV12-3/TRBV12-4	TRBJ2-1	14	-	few	TGTGCCAGCAGTTTATCCTTAGGGACGAATGAGCAGTTCTTC	CASSLSLGTNEQFF
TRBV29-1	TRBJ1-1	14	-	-	TGCAGCGTTGCTGAGGAGTCAGATTTTACTGAAGCTTTCTTT	CSVAEESDFTEAFF
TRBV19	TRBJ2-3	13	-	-	TGTGCCAGTGCGCAGGTTTATACAGATACGCAGTATTTT	CASAQVYTDTQYF
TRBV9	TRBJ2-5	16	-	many	TGTGCCAGCACAAAAAGTGGGGCGGGGAGCCAAGAGACCCAGTACTTC	CASTKSGAGSQETQYF
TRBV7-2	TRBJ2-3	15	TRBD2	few	TGTGCCAGCAGCTTAGCGGCTAGCGGGGGGGCCGCGCAGTATTTT	CASSLAASGGAAQYF